The TCR beta chain under discussion was sequenced for a study of blood T cell repertoires in COVID-19. The overall study: There were acute and convalescent COVID-19 samples, and they came from the United States, Italy and Spain. Sources were T cells, B-cell-depleted T cells, or PBMCs; the material itself was cDNA or gDNA.

Assay used: immunoSEQ multiplex PCR; TCRdb lists only in-frame clones, some missing. The data hold roughly 100,000 clones, with roughly nine tenths observed a single time. Losses at the gene ends were 4 bases for V and 5 bases for J; bases not matched to a gene: 5. CDR3 size: 15 residues. Germline V gene sequence: CDR1 MNHEY, CDR2 SMNVEV (reference sequence). This chain joins TRBV27 and TRBJ2-7; TRBD2 matches at 13 bases. The sequence came from a human donor in a cohort sampled during active COVID-19. Sequencing was carried out using peripheral blood. CDR3 loop: CASSSRTSGGDEQYF. CDR3 coding DNA: TGTGCCAGCAGTTCCCGGACTAGCGGGGGCGACGAGCAGTACTTC.